Below are 7 T cell receptor beta chains sequenced from a single sample in a study of early T cells in non-severe SARS-CoV-2 infection. Via MiXCR, TCRdb re-called the 5' RACE reads, giving one row per CDR3 protein. The sample shows about 59,000 distinct CDR3 sequences, roughly an eighth of them seen only once. Sequencing used whole blood, obtained at baseline. Every receptor here comes from an adult who was a healthcare worker with PCR-confirmed SARS-CoV-2 infection or an uninfected control (not recorded which).

Only a few counts were recorded for this clonotype. The chain uses TRBV7-6 and TRBJ2-3; unclear D gene. V was shortened by 1 base and J by 0 bases, with 8 bases between the two germline ends. Germline V CDR1 and CDR2: SGHVS, FNYEAQ. CDR3 length equals 15 residues. CDR3 DNA sequence: TGTGCCAGCAGCTTAGGGGGAATTAGCACAGATACGCAGTATTTT. This sequence encodes CASSLGGISTDTQYF.

This clonotype came up many times. This chain links TRBV18 with TRBJ2-1; D is perhaps TRBD1 (7 bases). CDR1 is KGHSH, CDR2 LQKENI, per germline. The CDR3 runs 12 residues. V was pared by 4 bases and J by 9 bases, with 10 bases between. Here the CDR3 DNA reads TGTGCCAGCTCACTGCAGGGGGGTGAGCAGTTCTTC. Translating gives CASSLQGGEQFF.

At least ten counts were recorded for this clonotype. The rearrangement links TRBV4-2 to TRBJ2-7; 9 nucleotides line up with TRBD1. CDR1 is LGHNA, CDR2 YNFKEQ, per germline. This CDR3 spans 15 amino acids. V lost 3 bases and J lost 5; bases outside the gene matches: 8. Here the CDR3 DNA reads TGTGCCAGCAGCCACTACAGGGGGCTGGGGAACGAGCAGTACTTC. Residues: CASSHYRGLGNEQYF.

The J gene is TRBJ1-1, the V gene TRBV9; 8 nucleotides align to TRBD1. With 4 bases clipped from V and 0 bases from J, the junction kept 5 bases outside the gene matches. The germline V gene encodes CDR1 SGDLS and CDR2 YYNGEE. There are 15 residues in the CDR3. DNA of the CDR3: TGTGCCAGCAGCCCCCGACAGGGGATGAACACTGAAGCTTTCTTT. This codes for CASSPRQGMNTEAFF.

At least ten counts were recorded for this clonotype. V and J are TRBV24-1 and TRBJ1-1; 7 positions agree with TRBD1. Losses at the gene ends were 6 bases for V and 2 bases for J; bases not matched to a gene: 2. Germline lookup yields CDR1 KGHDR and CDR2 SFDVKD. The CDR3 totals 13 residues. The CDR3 DNA reads TGTGCCACCAGTCGGGACAGAAACACTGAAGCTTTCTTT. Translated, it gives CATSRDRNTEAFF.

This clonotype has more than one count but fewer than ten. The V call is TRBV12-3 or TRBV12-4, the J call TRBJ2-1; D may be TRBD2 (6 bases). CDR3 size: 15 residues. V was cut by 6 bases and J by 6 bases, with 18 bases left in between. CDR3 nucleotide sequence: TGTGCCAGCAGCTCGGGGGACTTCGCTCTCAATGAGCAGTTCTTC. Encoded protein: CASSSGDFALNEQFF.

This clonotype occurred a few times. The V gene is TRBV30, the J gene TRBJ1-2, with 7 bases identical to TRBD1. J gave up 8 bases and V 4 bases, and 13 bases lay outside the gene matches. This CDR3 contains 14 residues. CDR1 GTSNPN and CDR2 SVGIG come from the germline V gene (reference sequence). This CDR3 reads CAWTPGGVFRGYTF. The CDR3 DNA reads TGTGCCTGGACCCCAGGGGGGGTATTTCGAGGCTACACCTTC.